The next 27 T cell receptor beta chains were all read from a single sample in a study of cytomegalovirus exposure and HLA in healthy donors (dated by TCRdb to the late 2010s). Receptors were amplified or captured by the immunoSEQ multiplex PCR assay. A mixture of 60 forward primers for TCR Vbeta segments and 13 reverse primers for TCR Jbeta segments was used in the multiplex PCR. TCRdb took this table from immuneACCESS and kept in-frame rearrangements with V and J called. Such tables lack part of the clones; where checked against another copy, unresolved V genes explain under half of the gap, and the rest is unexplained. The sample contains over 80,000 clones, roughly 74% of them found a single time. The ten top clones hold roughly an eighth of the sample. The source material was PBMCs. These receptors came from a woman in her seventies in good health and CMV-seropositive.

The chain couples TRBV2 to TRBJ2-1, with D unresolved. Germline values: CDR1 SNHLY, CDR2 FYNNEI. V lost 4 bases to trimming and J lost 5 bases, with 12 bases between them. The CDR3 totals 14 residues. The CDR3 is CASSAGVRHNEQFF. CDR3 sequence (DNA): TGTGCCAGCAGTGCGGGTGTCCGCCACAATGAGCAGTTCTTC.

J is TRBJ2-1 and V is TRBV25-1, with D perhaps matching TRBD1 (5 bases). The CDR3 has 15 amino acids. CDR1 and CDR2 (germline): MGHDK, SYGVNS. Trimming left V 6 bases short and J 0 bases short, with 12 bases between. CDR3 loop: CASRGGASSYNEQFF. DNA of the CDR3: TGTGCCAGCAGGGGTGGGGCTAGCTCCTACAATGAGCAGTTCTTC.

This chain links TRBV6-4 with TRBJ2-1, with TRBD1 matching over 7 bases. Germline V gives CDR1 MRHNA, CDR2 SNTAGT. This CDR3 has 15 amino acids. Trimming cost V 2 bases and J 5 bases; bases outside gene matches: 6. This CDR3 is CASSDEDRLDNEQFF. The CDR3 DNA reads TGTGCCAGCAGTGACGAGGACAGGTTGGACAATGAGCAGTTCTTC.

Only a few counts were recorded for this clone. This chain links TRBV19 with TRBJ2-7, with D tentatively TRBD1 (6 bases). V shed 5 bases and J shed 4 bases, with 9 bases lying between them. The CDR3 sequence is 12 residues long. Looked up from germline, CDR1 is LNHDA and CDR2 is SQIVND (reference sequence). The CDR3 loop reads CASSVGQYEQYF. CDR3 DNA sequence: TGTGCCAGTAGTGTAGGACAGTACGAGCAGTACTTC.

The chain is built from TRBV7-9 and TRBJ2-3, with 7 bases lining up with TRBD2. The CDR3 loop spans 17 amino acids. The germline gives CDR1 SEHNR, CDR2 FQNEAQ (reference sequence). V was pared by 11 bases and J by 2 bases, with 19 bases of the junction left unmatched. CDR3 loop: CAGILARPGGSTDTQYF. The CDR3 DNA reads TGTGCCGGGATACTAGCGCGCCCGGGAGGTTCCACAGATACGCAGTATTTT.

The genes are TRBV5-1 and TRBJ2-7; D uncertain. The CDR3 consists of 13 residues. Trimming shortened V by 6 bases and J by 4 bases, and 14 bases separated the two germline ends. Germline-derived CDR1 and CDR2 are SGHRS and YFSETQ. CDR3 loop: CASTPQTTYEQYF. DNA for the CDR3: TGCGCCAGCACCCCCCAGACAACTTACGAGCAGTACTTC.

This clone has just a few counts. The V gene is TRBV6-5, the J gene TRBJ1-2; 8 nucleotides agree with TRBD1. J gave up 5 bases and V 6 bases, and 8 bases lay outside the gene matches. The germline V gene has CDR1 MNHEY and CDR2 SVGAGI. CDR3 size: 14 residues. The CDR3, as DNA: TGTGCCAGCAGGACGTCTACAGGGGGGTATGGCTACACCTTC. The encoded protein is CASRTSTGGYGYTF.

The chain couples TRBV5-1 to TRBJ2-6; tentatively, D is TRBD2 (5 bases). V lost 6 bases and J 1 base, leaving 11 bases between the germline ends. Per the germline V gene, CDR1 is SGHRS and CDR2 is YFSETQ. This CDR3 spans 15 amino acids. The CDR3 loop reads CASTEEGSGANVLTF. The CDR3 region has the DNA TGCGCCAGCACTGAAGAGGGTTCTGGGGCCAACGTCCTGACTTTC.

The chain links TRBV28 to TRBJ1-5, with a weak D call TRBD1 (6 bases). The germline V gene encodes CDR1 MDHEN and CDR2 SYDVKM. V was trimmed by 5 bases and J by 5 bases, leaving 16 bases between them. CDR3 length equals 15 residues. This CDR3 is CASSQVGGAHQPQHF. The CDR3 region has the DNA TGTGCCAGCAGTCAGGTGGGGGGGGCTCATCAGCCCCAGCATTTT.

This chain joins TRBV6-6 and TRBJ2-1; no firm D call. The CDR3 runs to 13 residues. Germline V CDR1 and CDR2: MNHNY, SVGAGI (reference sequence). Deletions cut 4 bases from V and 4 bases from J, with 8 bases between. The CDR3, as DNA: TGTGCCAGCAGTTCGACTCTATACAATGAGCAGTTCTTC. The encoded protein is CASSSTLYNEQFF.

This CDR3 reads CASSVSRTSYEQYF. The CDR3 nucleotides are TGTGCCAGCAGCGTCTCTCGGACTTCTTACGAGCAGTACTTC. This chain connects TRBV11-2 to TRBJ2-5, with TRBD2 as a possible D gene (5 bases). TRBJ2-7 matches the DNA end more closely, so the J call is doubtful. The length of the CDR3 is 14 residues. Germline V lookup: CDR1 SGHAT, CDR2 FQNNGV.

DNA of the CDR3: TGTGCCAGCAGCTTCCAGGGGTGGTACGAGCAGTACTTC. Residues: CASSFQGWYEQYF. The genes are TRBV7-9 and TRBJ2-7, with D possibly TRBD1 on 6 matching bases. The CDR3 is 13 residues long. Germline assignment: CDR1 SEHNR and CDR2 FQNEAQ (reference sequence). V lost 3 bases and J 4 bases, leaving 10 bases between the germline ends.

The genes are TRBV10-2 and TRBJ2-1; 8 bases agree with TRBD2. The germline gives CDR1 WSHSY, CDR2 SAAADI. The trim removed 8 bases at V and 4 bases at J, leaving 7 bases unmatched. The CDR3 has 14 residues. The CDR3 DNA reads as TGCGCCAGCGGCCGGCGGGGGGCTTACAATGAGCAGTTCTTC. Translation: CASGRRGAYNEQFF.

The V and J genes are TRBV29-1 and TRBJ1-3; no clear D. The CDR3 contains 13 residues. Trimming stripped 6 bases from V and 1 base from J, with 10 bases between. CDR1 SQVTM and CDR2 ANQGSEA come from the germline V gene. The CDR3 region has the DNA TGCAGCGTCTTTCAGGATTCTGGAAACACCATATATTTT. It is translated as CSVFQDSGNTIYF.

CDR3 sequence (DNA): TGTGCCAGCAGCTTGTCTCTAGCGGGAGAGGGGACCCAGTACTTC. It encodes CASSLSLAGEGTQYF. The genes are TRBV5-6 and TRBJ2-5, with TRBD2 identical over 10 bases. The V segment lost 1 base and the J segment 7 bases; nucleotides outside the gene matches: 7. This CDR3 comprises 15 residues. Germline V gene sequence: CDR1 SGHDT, CDR2 YYEEEE. Using reference TRBV5-6 and TRBJ2-5 for the parts outside the CDR3, the full variable domain is DAGVTQSPTHLIKTRGQQVTLRCSPKSGHDTVSWYQQALGQGPQFIFQYYEEEERQRGNFPDRFSGHQFPNYSSELNVNALLLGDSALYLCASSLSLAGEGTQYFGPGTRLLVL.

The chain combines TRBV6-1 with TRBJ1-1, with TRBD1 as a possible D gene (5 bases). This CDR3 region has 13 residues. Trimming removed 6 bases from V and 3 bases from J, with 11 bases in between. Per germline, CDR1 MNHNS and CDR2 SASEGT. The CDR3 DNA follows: TGTGCCAGCAGGAAGGGGTGGGACACTGAAGCTTTCTTT. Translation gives CASRKGWDTEAFF.

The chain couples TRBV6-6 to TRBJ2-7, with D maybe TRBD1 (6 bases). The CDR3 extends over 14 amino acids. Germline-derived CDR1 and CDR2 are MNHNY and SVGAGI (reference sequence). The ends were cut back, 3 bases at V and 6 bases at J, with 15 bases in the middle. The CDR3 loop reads CASSYEGDFREQYF. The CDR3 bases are TGTGCCAGCAGTTATGAGGGGGATTTCCGCGAGCAGTACTTC.

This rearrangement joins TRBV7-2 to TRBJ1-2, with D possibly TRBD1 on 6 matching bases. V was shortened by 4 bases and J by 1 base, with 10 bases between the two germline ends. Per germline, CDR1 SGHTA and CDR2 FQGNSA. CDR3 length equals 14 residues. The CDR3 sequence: CASSSQGNNYGYTF. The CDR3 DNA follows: TGTGCCAGCAGCTCTCAGGGGAATAACTATGGCTACACCTTC.

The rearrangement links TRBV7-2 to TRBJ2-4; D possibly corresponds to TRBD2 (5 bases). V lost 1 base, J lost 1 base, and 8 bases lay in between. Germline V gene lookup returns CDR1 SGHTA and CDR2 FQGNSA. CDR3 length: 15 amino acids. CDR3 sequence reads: CASSLERRAKNIQYF. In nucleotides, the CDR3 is TGTGCCAGCAGCTTAGAGCGGCGGGCCAAAAACATTCAGTACTTC.

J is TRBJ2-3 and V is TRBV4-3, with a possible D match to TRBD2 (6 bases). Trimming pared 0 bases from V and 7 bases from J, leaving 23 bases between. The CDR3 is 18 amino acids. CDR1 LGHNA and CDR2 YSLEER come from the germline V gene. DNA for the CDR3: TGCGCCAGCAGCCAAGATCGGGGCGGGGCACCACCATTGAATACGCAGTATTTT. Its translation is CASSQDRGGAPPLNTQYF.

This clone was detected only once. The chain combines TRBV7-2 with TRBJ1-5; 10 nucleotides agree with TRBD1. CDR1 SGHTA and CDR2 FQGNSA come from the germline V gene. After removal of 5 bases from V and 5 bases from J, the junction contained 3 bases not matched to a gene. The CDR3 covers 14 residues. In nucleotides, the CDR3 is TGTGCCAGCAGCCCAGACAGGGGGCATCAGCCCCAGCATTTT. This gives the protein CASSPDRGHQPQHF.

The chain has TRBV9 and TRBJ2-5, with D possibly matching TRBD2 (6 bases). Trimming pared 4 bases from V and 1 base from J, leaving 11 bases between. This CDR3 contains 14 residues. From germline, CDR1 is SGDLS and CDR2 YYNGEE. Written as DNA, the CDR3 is TGTGCCAGCAGCCCCGGGACTGTCCAAGAGACCCAGTACTTC. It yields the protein CASSPGTVQETQYF.

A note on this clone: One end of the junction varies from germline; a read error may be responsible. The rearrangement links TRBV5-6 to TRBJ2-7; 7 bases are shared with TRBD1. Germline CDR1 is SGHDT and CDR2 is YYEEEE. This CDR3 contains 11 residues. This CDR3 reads CASSHGTVRNF. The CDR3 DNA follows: TGTGCCAGCAGCCATGGGACAGTTAGAAACTTC.

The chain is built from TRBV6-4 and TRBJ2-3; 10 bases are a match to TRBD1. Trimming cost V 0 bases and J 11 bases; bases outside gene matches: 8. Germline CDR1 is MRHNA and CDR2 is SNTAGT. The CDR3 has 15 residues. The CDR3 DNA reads TGTGCCAGCAGTGACTCGGGGACAGGGGTCTTAATGCAGTATTTT. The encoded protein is CASSDSGTGVLMQYF.

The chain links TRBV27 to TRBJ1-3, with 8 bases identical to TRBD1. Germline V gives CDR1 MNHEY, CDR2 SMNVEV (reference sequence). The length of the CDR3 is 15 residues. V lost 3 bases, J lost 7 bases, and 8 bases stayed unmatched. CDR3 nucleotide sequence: TGTGCCAGCAGTTTCTCCGGGACAGGACGCAACACCATATATTTT. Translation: CASSFSGTGRNTIYF.

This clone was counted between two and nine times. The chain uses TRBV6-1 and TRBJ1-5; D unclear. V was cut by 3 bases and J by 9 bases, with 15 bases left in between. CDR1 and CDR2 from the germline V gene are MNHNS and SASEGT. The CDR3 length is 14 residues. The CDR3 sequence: CASSEAVGMLPQHF. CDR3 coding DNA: TGTGCCAGCAGTGAGGCAGTTGGCATGTTGCCCCAGCATTTT.

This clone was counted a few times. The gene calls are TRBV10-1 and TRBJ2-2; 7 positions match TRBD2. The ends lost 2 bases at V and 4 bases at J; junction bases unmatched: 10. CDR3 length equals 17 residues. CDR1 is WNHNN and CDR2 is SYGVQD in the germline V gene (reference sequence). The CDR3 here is CASSEDLLRESTGELFF. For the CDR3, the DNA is TGCGCCAGCAGTGAGGACTTGTTGCGGGAGAGCACCGGGGAGCTGTTTTTT.